This is a list of T cell receptor beta chains from one sample in a study of glioma-infiltrating T cells. MiXCR, run by TCRdb on the multiplex PCR reads, gives a single entry per CDR3 protein. The top ten hold over 20% of the sample, which has some 180,000 distinct CDR3 sequences, more than 30% seen once. Sequences were obtained from glioma tissue, nonneoplastic brain tissue, or PBMCs (not recorded which). These receptors all stem from a human donor with low-grade glioma or glioblastoma, undergoing nonglioma brain surgery, or in good health (not recorded which). The CDR3 runs from the conserved cysteine through the conserved F or W. D genes are given only for firm matches. Clone size appears in some rows only: once, few, many, or a class for an expanded clone.

CDR3 | DNA | size | V | D | length | J
CASSYPGQFTYEQYF | TGTGCCAGCAGTTACCCGGGACAGTTCACCTACGAGCAGTACTTC | many | TRBV6-2/TRBV6-3 | TRBD1 | 15 | TRBJ2-7
CATSRSSGDTEAFF | TGTGCCACCAGCAGATCGTCAGGGGATACTGAAGCTTTCTTT | many | TRBV15 | NA | 14 | TRBJ1-1
CSLRRGGGETQYF | TGCAGCCTGCGAAGAGGGGGGGGGGAGACCCAGTACTTC | few | TRBV29-1 | NA | 13 | TRBJ2-5
CASSIGQGPQYF | TGTGCCAGCAGCATCGGACAGGGCCCGCAGTACTTC | many | TRBV25-1 | TRBD1 | 12 | TRBJ2-7
CASTDGQVYTEAFF | TGTGCCAGCACCGATGGGCAGGTTTACACTGAAGCTTTCTTT | many | TRBV6-2/TRBV6-3 | NA | 14 | TRBJ1-1
CASSQGLFEMGNEQFF | TGTGCCAGCAGCCAGGGTCTTTTTGAGATGGGGAATGAGCAGTTCTTC | NA | TRBV3-1 | NA | 16 | TRBJ2-1
CASSPTSGSAEQYF | TGTGCCAGCAGCCCGACTAGCGGGAGTGCCGAGCAGTACTTC | once | TRBV3-1 | TRBD2 | 14 | TRBJ2-7
CASRVYGSYTF | TGTGCCAGTAGGGTTTACGGGAGCTACACCTTC | many | TRBV19 | NA | 11 | TRBJ1-2
CASSLNSGGTEAFF | TGTGCCAGCAGCTTGAACAGCGGGGGGACTGAAGCTTTCTTT | many | TRBV7-9 | NA | 14 | TRBJ1-1
CASSLARGQSYNEQFF | TGTGCCAGCAGCTTAGCGCGGGGTCAGTCCTACAATGAGCAGTTCTTC | many | TRBV7-2 | NA | 16 | TRBJ2-1
CASSYDHRDSTYEQYF | TGTGCCAGCAGTTACGACCATAGGGACTCTACCTACGAGCAGTACTTC | many | TRBV6-2/TRBV6-3 | NA | 16 | TRBJ2-7
CASSLTGLAGGEYEQYF | TGTGCCAGCAGCTTAACGGGACTAGCGGGAGGAGAGTACGAGCAGTACTTC | many | TRBV7-3 | TRBD2 | 17 | TRBJ2-7
CASRGLAGPYNEQFF | TGTGCCAGCAGGGGACTAGCGGGACCCTACAATGAGCAGTTCTTC | NA | TRBV2 | TRBD2 | 15 | TRBJ2-1
CASSESGRSYNEQFF | TGTGCCAGCAGTGAATCGGGGAGATCCTACAATGAGCAGTTCTTC | many | TRBV6-1 | NA | 15 | TRBJ2-1
CASSYVRQGAYEQYF | TGTGCCAGCAGTTACGTTAGACAGGGAGCCTACGAGCAGTACTTC | many | TRBV6-2/TRBV6-3 | TRBD1 | 15 | TRBJ2-7
CAWNQPTDYNSPLHF | TGTGCCTGGAATCAGCCGACGGACTATAATTCACCCCTCCACTTT | NA | TRBV30 | NA | 15 | TRBJ1-6
CASSLNGSPLHF | TGTGCCAGCAGCTTAAACGGTTCACCCCTCCACTTT | many | TRBV7-2 | NA | 12 | TRBJ1-6
CASSQGSSYEQYF | TGTGCCAGCAGTCAGGGGAGCTCCTACGAGCAGTACTTC | many | TRBV12-3/TRBV12-4 | NA | 13 | TRBJ2-7
CASSFPGTAGYEQYF | TGTGCCAGCAGTTTCCCCGGGACAGCCGGCTACGAGCAGTACTTC | many | TRBV28 | TRBD1 | 15 | TRBJ2-7
CASSYSSVESYEQYF | TGTGCCAGCAGTTACTCTAGCGTGGAATCCTACGAGCAGTACTTC | many | TRBV6-2/TRBV6-3 | NA | 15 | TRBJ2-7
CASSLAGSSYNEQFF | TGTGCCAGTAGCCTGGCAGGGAGCTCCTACAATGAGCAGTTCTTC | many | TRBV19 | NA | 15 | TRBJ2-1
CSALMLPVAETPYF | TGCAGTGCTCTAATGTTACCGGTTGCTGAGACCCCGTACTTC | NA | TRBV20-1 | NA | 14 | TRBJ2-5
CASSDLLAGGPYEQYF | TGTGCCAGCAGCGACCTTCTAGCGGGAGGTCCCTACGAGCAGTACTTC | many | TRBV11-2 | TRBD2 | 16 | TRBJ2-7
CASSQDSTRNGANVLTF | TGCGCCAGCAGCCAAGATTCGACTAGGAATGGGGCCAACGTCCTGACTTTC | NA | TRBV4-1 | NA | 17 | TRBJ2-6
CASSLTPEQFF | TGTGCCAGCAGCTTAACCCCGGAGCAGTTCTTC | many | TRBV7-2 | NA | 11 | TRBJ2-1
CSVEESTGTGYF | TGCAGCGTTGAAGAGAGTACCGGGACTGGGTACTTC | few | TRBV29-1 | NA | 12 | TRBJ2-5
CASSQDISGRPDEQFF | TGCGCCAGCAGCCAAGATATTAGCGGGAGGCCGGATGAGCAGTTCTTC | many | TRBV4-3 | TRBD2 | 16 | TRBJ2-1
CASSTRAGGPNTGELFF | TGCGCCAGCAGCACCCGCGCGGGAGGGCCGAACACCGGGGAGCTGTTTTTT | once | TRBV4-1 | TRBD2 | 17 | TRBJ2-2
CASSPWTADTKYF | TGTGCCAGCAGCCCATGGACAGCAGATACAAAGTATTTT | NA | TRBV11-2 | NA | 13 | TRBJ2-3
CASNLRGTGLGEAFF | TGTGCCAGCAACCTTCGTGGGACAGGGCTCGGTGAAGCTTTCTTT | many | TRBV3-1 | TRBD1 | 15 | TRBJ1-1
CSVEDGLAGGKQYF | TGCAGCGTTGAAGATGGACTAGCGGGAGGCAAGCAGTACTTC | NA | TRBV29-1 | TRBD2 | 14 | TRBJ2-7
CSVKWVGDRQAQYF | TGCAGTGTCAAGTGGGTCGGGGACCGCCAGGCCCAGTACTTC | many | TRBV20-1 | NA | 14 | TRBJ2-5
CSARGGPEMQETQYF | TGCAGTGCTAGAGGGGGTCCCGAGATGCAAGAGACCCAGTACTTC | many | TRBV20-1 | NA | 15 | TRBJ2-5
CASSFQRNQPQHF | TGTGCCAGCAGTTTCCAGCGCAATCAGCCCCAGCATTTT | many | TRBV12-3/TRBV12-4 | NA | 13 | TRBJ1-5
CSAHPGSRAYEQYF | TGCAGTGCGCACCCGGGATCGCGGGCCTACGAGCAGTACTTC | many | TRBV20-1 | NA | 14 | TRBJ2-7
CSTGLAGYNEQFF | TGCAGCACTGGACTAGCGGGATACAATGAGCAGTTCTTC | few | TRBV29-1 | TRBD2 | 13 | TRBJ2-1
CADSTYTQGRFF | TGTGCCGACAGTACATATACACAGGGTCGGTTCTTC | NA | TRBV6-5 | NA | 12 | TRBJ2-1
CASSQALEEVTDTQYF | TGTGCCAGCAGCCAAGCGCTGGAGGAGGTGACAGATACGCAGTATTTT | few | TRBV14 | NA | 16 | TRBJ2-3